This T cell receptor beta chain originates from a study of blood T cell repertoires in COVID-19. Across the study: PBMCs, B-cell-depleted T cells, or T cells provided the cDNA or gDNA that made up the material.

V lost 0 bases and J lost 4, with 5 bases in between. Germline V gene lookup returns CDR1 SGHDT and CDR2 YYEEEE. There are 13 residues in the CDR3. Assignment of participants to cohorts was predicated upon participant-reported clinical history. As processed by the authors: Quantification of nucleated cells was approximated via reference gene primer amplification. Only in-frame clones appear in the TCRdb table, and some are missing; sequencing was by immunoSEQ multiplex PCR. V, J and clone size were drawn from that table, and D and trimming were deduced from the DNA. In the table there are over 200,000 clones, 70% to 90% of which are singletons.

The TCR was taken from a middle-aged woman with acute COVID-19. The sequenced sample was PBMCs or T cells enriched from blood (not recorded which). The chain carries TRBV5-6 and TRBJ1-5; D gene uncertain. CDR3 DNA: TGTGCCAGCAGCTTGGAACATAATCAGCCCCAGCATTTT. Amino acids: CASSLEHNQPQHF.